This is a list of T cell receptor beta chains from one sample in a study of cytomegalovirus exposure and HLA in healthy donors. Libraries were prepared by immunoSEQ multiplex PCR; TCRdb keeps only in-frame clonotypes and omits some of them. The sample shows about 96,000 clones, and around 3.6% sits with its ten largest clones. Sequences were obtained from PBMCs. The source of these receptors is a young woman in good health and CMV-seronegative. The CDR3 runs from the conserved cysteine through the conserved F or W.

>TRBV19|TRBJ1-1
CASSIDRTGSRTEAFF
>TRBV27|TRBJ1-2
CASRPRESRYGYTF
>TRBV7-9|TRBJ2-5
CASSLDGGRGSPYF
>TRBV7-2|TRBJ1-5
CASSLGVGQPYSNQPQHF
>TRBV4-2|TRBJ1-1
CASSLHPRTGNTEAFF
>TRBV9|TRBJ1-1
CASSVGSRGSEAFF
>TRBV28|TRBJ2-7
CASSFHRSYEQYF
>TRBV30|TRBJ1-5
CAWSLTEVQPQHF
>TRBV6-6|TRBJ1-1
CASRRGLMNTEAFF
>TRBV7-9|TRBJ1-4
CASSFADRGDEKLFF
>TRBV27|TRBJ1-1
CASSSTTVYSLLGSGEAFF
>TRBV29-1|TRBJ1-1
CSVVQDSYPEAFF
>TRBV5-6|TRBJ2-5
CASSPGLIVEQYF
>TRBV5-4|TRBJ1-2
CASSSQGGYGYTF
>TRBV2|TRBJ2-7
CASSGLAGSYEQYF
>TRBV6-5|TRBJ1-1
CASSYKQGLAFF
>TRBV9|TRBJ2-1
CASSVRPWDSVYNEQFF
>TRBV13|TRBJ2-1
CASSFTGLSSYNEQFF
>TRBV14|TRBJ2-1
CASSPDRDSYNEQFF
>TRBV5-6|TRBJ2-7
CASSPWTSGIITYEQYF
>TRBV5-4|TRBJ2-1
CASSLVPRGAEQFF
>TRBV4-1|TRBJ2-7
CASSFIFSGTSVSYEQYF
>TRBV27|TRBJ2-3
CASSLWTGTPDTQYF
>TRBV7-9|TRBJ2-7
CATRGFSYEQYF
>TRBV13|TRBJ2-3
CASRPGTGLTDTQYF
>TRBV4-1|TRBJ1-2
CASSRGPWSYGYTF
>TRBV11-2|TRBJ2-5
CASSSASGKETQYF
>TRBV9|TRBJ2-1
CASSVVASSGRRNTEQFF
>TRBV18|TRBJ1-1
CASSPMETSEAFF
>TRBV12-5|TRBJ1-1
CASGFSPGNTEAFF
>TRBV27|TRBJ1-1
CASSLSITGSTEAFF
>TRBV9|TRBJ1-1
CASSVGGSLNTEAFF
>TRBV11-2|TRBJ2-3
CASSPRGLAGTDTQYF
>TRBV5-1|TRBJ1-3
CASSLGRGNTIYF
>TRBV7-9|TRBJ1-1
CASSLESVAFF
>TRBV27|TRBJ2-5
CASRREETQYF
>TRBV6-1|TRBJ1-4
CASGENGHEKLFF
>TRBV9|TRBJ2-6
CASSVEWTSGGSSGANVLTF
>TRBV5-1|TRBJ1-4
CASSLFGSTNEKLFF
>TRBV14|TRBJ2-1
CASSQEPTSEQFF
>TRBV27|TRBJ2-1
CASSLPPREKPYNEQFF
>TRBV9|TRBJ2-3
CASSATFEDTQYF
>TRBV5-6|TRBJ2-1
CASRFRQGNEQFF
>TRBV28|TRBJ2-5
CASSSPGTSGDQETQYF
>TRBV28|TRBJ2-3
CASSRGSTDTQYF
>TRBV7-9|TRBJ2-5
CASSLARSTGVRETQYF
>TRBV4-1|TRBJ2-1
CASSQDLAGGLSGQFF
>TRBV7-8|TRBJ2-3
CASSYSRDRVEADTQYF
>TRBV7-9|TRBJ1-5
CASSGQGASNQPQHF
>TRBV7-3|TRBJ1-6
CASSFGQGYNSPLHF
>TRBV27|TRBJ2-1
CASSAVSGTASYNEQFF
>TRBV2|TRBJ2-5
CASSLTGGLGETQYF
>TRBV12-5|TRBJ2-1
CASGLVTSGRVGNEQFF
>TRBV6-6|TRBJ1-5
CASTDPGQINQPQHF
>TRBV19|TRBJ2-3
CASSIRGLDTQYF
>TRBV27|TRBJ1-5
CASSFQGNQPQHF
>TRBV4-2|TRBJ1-3
CASSQVHYSGNTIYF
>TRBV2|TRBJ1-1
CASSRDSGFVGAFF
>TRBV5-4|TRBJ1-4
CASSLSGFANEKLFF